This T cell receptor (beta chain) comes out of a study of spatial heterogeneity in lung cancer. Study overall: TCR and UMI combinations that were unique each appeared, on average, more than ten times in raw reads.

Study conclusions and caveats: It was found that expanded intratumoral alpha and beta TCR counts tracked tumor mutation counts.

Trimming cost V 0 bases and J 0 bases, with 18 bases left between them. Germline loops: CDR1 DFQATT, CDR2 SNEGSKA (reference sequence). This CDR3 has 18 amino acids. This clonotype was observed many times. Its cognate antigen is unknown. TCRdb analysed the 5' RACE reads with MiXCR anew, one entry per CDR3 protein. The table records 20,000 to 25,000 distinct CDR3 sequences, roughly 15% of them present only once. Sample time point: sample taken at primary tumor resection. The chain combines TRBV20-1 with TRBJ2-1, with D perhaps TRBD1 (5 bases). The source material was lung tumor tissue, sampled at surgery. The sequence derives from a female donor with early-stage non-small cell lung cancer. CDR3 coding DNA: TGCAGTGCTAGAGACTACCAGCATACAGGAAGCTCCTACAATGAGCAGTTCTTC. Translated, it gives CSARDYQHTGSSYNEQFF.